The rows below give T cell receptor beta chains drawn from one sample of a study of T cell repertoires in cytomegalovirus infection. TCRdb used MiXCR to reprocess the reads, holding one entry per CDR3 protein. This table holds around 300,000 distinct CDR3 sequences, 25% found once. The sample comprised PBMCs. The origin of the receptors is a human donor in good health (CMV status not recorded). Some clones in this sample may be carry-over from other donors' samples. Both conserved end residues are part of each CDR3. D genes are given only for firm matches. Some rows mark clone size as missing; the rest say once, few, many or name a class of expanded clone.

CASSLRAGTNEQFF TGTGCCAGCAGTCTTAGGGCAGGGACTAATGAGCAGTTCTTC many TRBV7-9 - TRBJ2-1
CASTARMNTEAFF TGTGCCAGCACAGCCCGTATGAACACTGAAGCTTTCTTT few TRBV25-1 - TRBJ1-1
CSAQQAAYNSPLHF TGCAGTGCTCAACAGGCAGCCTATAATTCACCCCTCCACTTT - TRBV20-1 - TRBJ1-6
CASSDGTDTDTQYF TGTGCCAGCAGTGACGGGACAGACACAGATACGCAGTATTTT - TRBV6-4 TRBD1 TRBJ2-3
CASIPTPLSSGNTIYF TGTGCCAGCATCCCAACACCTCTAAGCTCTGGAAACACCATATATTTT - TRBV12-3/TRBV12-4 - TRBJ1-3
CASSLPLAGVFTGELFF TGTGCCAGCAGTTTACCCCTAGCGGGAGTGTTCACCGGGGAGCTGTTTTTT - TRBV28 TRBD2 TRBJ2-2
CASSLLFQLVSDTQYF TGTGCCAGCAGCTTACTATTCCAGCTCGTCTCAGATACGCAGTATTTT few TRBV7-2 - TRBJ2-3
CSVPPPAGGQETQYF TGCAGCGTGCCCCCCCCAGCGGGAGGGCAAGAGACCCAGTACTTC few TRBV29-1 TRBD2 TRBJ2-5
CASSLGGPRGEQYF TGTGCCAGCAGCTTAGGGGGGCCCAGGGGCGAGCAGTACTTC - TRBV7-2 - TRBJ2-7
CASSLGPGRGGDGYTF TGCGCCAGCAGCTTGGGGCCGGGCCGGGGCGGTGATGGCTACACCTTC few TRBV5-1 - TRBJ1-2
CASSSLKSTDTQYF TGTGCCAGCAGCTCTCTAAAGAGCACAGATACGCAGTATTTT few TRBV7-2 - TRBJ2-3